This TCR beta chain was sequenced in a study of blood T cell repertoires in COVID-19. On the study more broadly: In each case, the material was cDNA or gDNA derived from T cells, B-cell-depleted T cells, or PBMCs.

CDR3 size: 15 residues. Germline CDR1 reads MGHRA; CDR2 reads YSYEKL. V lost 4 bases to trimming and J lost 6 bases, with 16 bases between them. Data came from immunoSEQ multiplex PCR; TCRdb stores just in-frame clones and leaves some out. The repertoire includes around 250,000 clones, 86% of them detected once, and roughly 1.9% sits in the top ten. Residents of about two dozen US areas, aged roughly 18 to 89 years, made up the participants. Sequenced sample: PBMCs or T cells enriched from blood (not recorded which). This receptor was obtained from a woman in her forties or fifties who had recovered from COVID-19. V and J are TRBV4-1 and TRBJ1-5, with D possibly matching TRBD1 (5 bases). The CDR3: CASSPRGSRAQPQHF. CDR3 bases: TGCGCCAGCAGCCCAAGAGGCAGCAGGGCTCAGCCCCAGCATTTT.